The T cell receptor (beta chain) under discussion was sequenced for a study of CD4+ T cells in melanoma. Overall study results and limits: Neoantigen-specific CD4+ T cells in melanoma reportedly had diverse differentiation states.

Repertoires were generated with immunoSEQ multiplex PCR, while TCRdb's copy carries only in-frame clones and drops some. The sample carries 6,000 to 8,500 clones, approximately 72% recorded once. The CDR3 is 13 residues long. Germline V gives CDR1 MDHEN, CDR2 SYDVKM. V lost 8 bases, J lost 0 bases, and 10 bases lay in between. With regard to this clone: Antigen: not known.

This chain uses TRBV28 with TRBJ1-1, with a tentative D call TRBD1 (5 bases). The clonotype originates from a human donor with melanoma. The sequencing input was cells from a culture (not recorded whether cultured in vitro). The CDR3 coding sequence is TGTGCCAGCGGGGGGGGTATGAACACTGAAGCTTTCTTT. As protein: CASGGGMNTEAFF.